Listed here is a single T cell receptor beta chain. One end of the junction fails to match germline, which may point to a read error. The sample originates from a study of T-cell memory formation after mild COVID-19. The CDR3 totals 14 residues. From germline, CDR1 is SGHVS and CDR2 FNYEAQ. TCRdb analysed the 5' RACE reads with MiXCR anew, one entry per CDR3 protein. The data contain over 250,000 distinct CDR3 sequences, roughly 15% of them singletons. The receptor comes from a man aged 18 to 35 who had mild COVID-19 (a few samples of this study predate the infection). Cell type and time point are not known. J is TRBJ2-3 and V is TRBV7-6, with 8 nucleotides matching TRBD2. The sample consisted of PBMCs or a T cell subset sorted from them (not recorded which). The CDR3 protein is CASSLAGRTDTQYF. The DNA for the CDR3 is TGTGCCAGCAGCCTAGCGGGCCGCACAGATACGCAGTATTTT.